A single sample gave rise to the 18 T cell receptor beta chains below, sequenced in a study of vaccination and CD4 T cells after COVID-19. Treatment specified: approximately 9-day PBMC culture with coronavirus spike peptide pools or control peptides (ViraFEST assay). The Oncomine TCR Beta short-read assay was applied to DNA of cultured CD4+ T cells. TCRdb redid the calling of the PCR reads with MiXCR, one entry per CDR3 protein. The data hold around 13,000 distinct CDR3 sequences, with about 31% observed a single time. The antigens of these receptors remain unknown. Sequenced here: CD4+ T cells from blood, cultured in vitro, sampled after SARS-CoV-2 vaccination. These receptors came from a human donor who had recovered from COVID-19.

J is TRBJ2-3 and V is TRBV7-2; 7 nucleotides match TRBD2. V shed 3 bases and J 3 bases; nucleotides not matched to a gene: 3. CDR3 length: 14 amino acids. CDR1 and CDR2 (germline): SGHTA, FQGNSA. The CDR3 DNA is TGTGCCAGCAGCTTGGGAGGGTTGACAGATACGCAGTATTTT. Amino acid sequence: CASSLGGLTDTQYF.

Only a few counts were recorded for this clonotype. CDR3 DNA sequence: TGTGCCAGCAGGTCAGGGGGCGATAGGAGTGTGGGCTATGGCTACACCTTC. Translation gives CASRSGGDRSVGYGYTF. The chain uses TRBV28 and TRBJ1-2; 8 bases fit TRBD1. The CDR3 extends over 17 amino acids. With 6 bases clipped from V and 4 bases from J, the junction kept 16 bases outside the gene matches. Germline loops: CDR1 MDHEN, CDR2 SYDVKM.

This clonotype was seen a few times. V and J are TRBV7-2 and TRBJ1-2, with 8 nucleotides matching TRBD1. J lost 2 bases, V lost 5 bases, and 7 bases had no gene match. CDR1 is SGHTA and CDR2 is FQGNSA in the germline V gene. CDR3 length: 15 residues. In nucleotides, the CDR3 is TGTGCCAGCAGCCCCCACAGGGGGGAGAACTATGGCTACACCTTC. Amino acids: CASSPHRGENYGYTF.

V gene TRBV20-1 combines with J gene TRBJ2-7; D unresolved. Germline V gene sequence: CDR1 DFQATT, CDR2 SNEGSKA (reference sequence). The length of the CDR3 is 14 residues. V lost 5 bases to trimming and J lost 1 base, with 15 bases between them. CDR3 sequence: CSAPLSLSSYEQYF. In DNA, the CDR3 is TGCAGTGCTCCCCTCTCCCTCAGTTCCTACGAGCAGTACTTC.

The chain employs TRBV28 and TRBJ2-1; TRBD2 matches 10 bases. This CDR3 has 21 amino acids. CDR1 is MDHEN and CDR2 is SYDVKM in the germline V gene. J was trimmed by 0 bases and V by 4 bases; bases with no gene match: 18. The CDR3 DNA reads as TGTGCCAGCAGTTCGCCAGGAGCATCTAGCGGGGGCCTGAGCTCCTACAATGAGCAGTTCTTC. The encoded protein is CASSSPGASSGGLSSYNEQFF.

The chain links TRBV19 to TRBJ2-4; TRBD1 matches 8 bases. Germline V gene data show CDR1 as LNHDA and CDR2 as SQIVND (reference sequence). This CDR3 region has 15 residues. V lost 4 bases and J lost 5; bases outside the gene matches: 7. The CDR3 DNA is TGTGCCAGTAGTAGGCAGGGGGCGTTCGAAAACATTCAGTACTTC. Translating it yields CASSRQGAFENIQYF. Looking up the rest from reference TRBV19 and TRBJ2-4 gives the full variable domain: DGGITQSPKYLFRKEGQNVTLSCEQNLNHDAMYWYRQDPGQGLRLIYYSQIVNDFQKGDIAEGYSVSREKKESFPLTVTSAQKNPTAFYLCASSRQGAFENIQYFGAGTRLSVL.

The V and J genes are TRBV20-1 and TRBJ2-5; TRBD1 agrees at 9 bases. Germline V gene sequence: CDR1 DFQATT, CDR2 SNEGSKA (reference sequence). This CDR3 is built from 14 residues. V trimming: 3 bases; J trimming: 2 bases; junction bases outside the gene matches: 4. The CDR3 nucleotides read TGCAGTGCTAGTTTGACAGGGGGTCAAGAGACCCAGTACTTC. Translated: CSASLTGGQETQYF.

This clonotype was seen only a few times. The chain links TRBV20-1 to TRBJ2-7; D ambiguous. Trimming pared 3 bases from V and 2 bases from J, leaving 11 bases between. Germline V gene data show CDR1 as DFQATT and CDR2 as SNEGSKA (reference sequence). The CDR3 consists of 13 residues. The CDR3 DNA reads TGCAGTGCTAGCTTCGGCGGCCCCTACGAGCAGTACTTC. Translating it yields CSASFGGPYEQYF.

By sample share, this clonotype is large. This chain connects TRBV20-1 to TRBJ1-2; D uncertain. Trimming removed 1 base from V and 2 bases from J, with 8 bases in between. In germline, CDR1 is DFQATT, CDR2 SNEGSKA (reference sequence). The CDR3 consists of 13 residues. Written as DNA, the CDR3 is TGCAGTGCTAGAGTGCCAGAGAACTATGGCTACACCTTC. Residues: CSARVPENYGYTF.

This chain uses TRBV12-3 or TRBV12-4 with TRBJ1-1, with D possibly matching TRBD1 (6 bases). Trimming removed 6 bases at V and 2 bases at J, with 16 bases between. This CDR3 has 15 residues. The CDR3: CASSLEGDVNTEAFF. The CDR3 coding sequence is TGTGCCAGCAGCCTTGAGGGGGATGTAAACACTGAAGCTTTCTTT.

The chain links TRBV6-1 to TRBJ2-3; TRBD1 matches 11 bases. The CDR3 consists of 16 residues. The ends lost 6 bases at V and 5 bases at J; junction bases unmatched: 10. Germline lookup yields CDR1 MNHNS and CDR2 SASEGT. CDR3 amino acids: CASSLRTGGLQDTQYF. The CDR3 bases are TGTGCCAGCAGCCTACGGACAGGGGGCCTGCAAGATACGCAGTATTTT.

The chain combines TRBV6-1 with TRBJ1-1; D remains unclear. This CDR3 region has 17 residues. Germline CDR1 MNHNS, CDR2 SASEGT. The V end was cut by 6 bases, the J end by 6 bases, with 26 bases between. Here the CDR3 DNA reads TGTGCCAGCAGGCCCTCGGTGAGGGTTGGTGTTCAGGCTGAAGCTTTCTTT. It is translated as CASRPSVRVGVQAEAFF.

This chain links TRBV6-2 or TRBV6-3 with TRBJ2-7; perhaps TRBD2 as D (5 bases). The germline CDR1 and CDR2 sequences are MNHEY and SVGEGT. CDR3 length equals 13 residues. Trimming cost V 2 bases and J 3 bases, with 8 bases left between them. CDR3 nucleotide sequence: TGTGCCAGCAGTTACCGGGGAGTCTACGAGCAGTACTTC. Its protein is CASSYRGVYEQYF.

Only a few counts were recorded for this clonotype. The chain employs TRBV7-2 and TRBJ1-5; no definite D call. Germline CDR1 and CDR2: SGHTA and FQGNSA. The CDR3 covers 15 residues. The V end was cut by 1 base, the J end by 6 bases, with 13 bases between. The CDR3 sequence is CASSLEERRVQPQHF. CDR3 DNA: TGTGCCAGCAGCTTAGAGGAAAGGAGGGTTCAGCCCCAGCATTTT.

This clonotype ranks as medium-sized (0.01 to 0.1%). This chain joins TRBV2 and TRBJ1-5; the D is unclear. The CDR3 extends over 13 amino acids. The V gene's germline CDR1 is SNHLY and CDR2 FYNNEI. V lost 6 bases and J lost 7, with 13 bases in between. CDR3 bases: TGTGCCAGCAGCACGGACGGTCGACAGCCCCAGCATTTT. Its protein product is CASSTDGRQPQHF.

This clonotype was seen only a few times. The gene calls are TRBV5-6 and TRBJ2-3; no clear D. Trimming took off 0 bases at V and 2 bases at J, with 10 bases between the two ends. CDR1 and CDR2 (germline): SGHDT, YYEEEE. CDR3 length: 15 residues. The DNA of the CDR3 is TGTGCCAGCAGCTTGGGACGTCGACCCACAGATACGCAGTATTTT. Protein sequence: CASSLGRRPTDTQYF.

This chain joins TRBV6-5 and TRBJ2-7, with D perhaps TRBD2 (6 bases). There are 14 residues in the CDR3. Trimming pared 2 bases from V and 5 bases from J, leaving 13 bases between. Germline CDR1 MNHEY, CDR2 SVGAGI. The CDR3 reads CASSYTGVRDEQYF. The CDR3 DNA is TGTGCCAGCAGTTACACGGGAGTAAGGGACGAGCAGTACTTC.

This clonotype was counted only a few times. J is TRBJ2-4 and V is TRBV27; either TRBD1 or TRBD2 may supply D (5 bases each). This CDR3 spans 18 amino acids. Germline values: CDR1 MNHEY, CDR2 SMNVEV (reference sequence). The V and J ends lost 6 bases and 2 bases respectively, with 23 bases between them. The CDR3 nucleotides read TGTGCCAGCAGGACTACAGGTCTAACCACGTTACCCAAAAACATTCAGTACTTC. Translated: CASRTTGLTTLPKNIQYF.